The 5 T cell receptor beta chains presented below share a single source sample, sequenced in a study of cytomegalovirus exposure and HLA in healthy donors. The protocol was immunoSEQ multiplex PCR, while the TCRdb copy is restricted to in-frame clones and leaves out a portion. The profile covers 150,000 to 200,000 clones, with around nine tenths appearing a single time and 9% to 12% taken by the ten largest. Material for sequencing was PBMCs. The receptors stem from a woman younger than 30 in good health and CMV-seropositive.

V and J are TRBV30 and TRBJ1-1; a possible D gene is TRBD1 (6 bases). This CDR3 spans 15 amino acids. Trimming removed 2 bases at V and 6 bases at J, with 19 bases between. Germline CDR1 reads GTSNPN; CDR2 reads SVGIG (reference sequence). CDR3 sequence: CAWSLKTGLVAEAFF. The CDR3 DNA sequence: TGTGCCTGGAGTTTAAAGACAGGCCTAGTGGCTGAAGCTTTCTTT. The variable domain in full, completed from reference TRBV30 and TRBJ1-1, reads SQTIHQWPATLVQPVGSPLSLECTVEGTSNPNLYWYRQAAGRGLQLLFYSVGIGQISSEVPQNLSASRPQDRQFILSSKKLLLSDSGFYLCAWSLKTGLVAEAFFGQGTRLTVV.

V gene TRBV6-4 combines with J gene TRBJ2-3, with 7 bases lining up with TRBD2. The CDR3 totals 13 residues. Unmatched junction bases numbered 7, after V lost 8 bases and J lost 5 bases. Germline loops: CDR1 MRHNA, CDR2 SNTAGT. The CDR3: CASSRGGGDTQYF. The CDR3 DNA reads as TGTGCCAGCTCACGTGGGGGGGGAGATACGCAGTATTTT.

The rearrangement links TRBV9 to TRBJ1-1; D not resolved. V shed 0 bases and J shed 7 bases, with 7 bases lying between them. Germline values: CDR1 SGDLS, CDR2 YYNGEE. The CDR3 loop spans 12 amino acids. The CDR3 region is CASSVDRGEAFF. The DNA for the CDR3 is TGTGCCAGCAGCGTAGACCGGGGTGAAGCTTTCTTT.

The chain combines TRBV7-3 with TRBJ2-7; D possibly corresponds to TRBD1 (5 bases). There are 13 residues in the CDR3. V was trimmed by 1 base and J by 2 bases, leaving 6 bases between them. Germline V CDR1 and CDR2: SGHTA, FQGTGA. CDR3 nucleotides: TGTGCCAGCAGCTTAAAAGGGGCCTACGAGCAGTACTTC. Its protein is CASSLKGAYEQYF.

The chain recombines TRBV11-2 with TRBJ2-3, with a possible D match to TRBD2 (5 bases). Trimming shortened V by 5 bases and J by 2 bases, and 11 bases separated the two germline ends. CDR3 size: 14 residues. Germline V lookup: CDR1 SGHAT, CDR2 FQNNGV. The CDR3 DNA follows: TGTGCCAGCAGCCCAACGGACTTCACAGATACGCAGTATTTT. It translates to CASSPTDFTDTQYF.